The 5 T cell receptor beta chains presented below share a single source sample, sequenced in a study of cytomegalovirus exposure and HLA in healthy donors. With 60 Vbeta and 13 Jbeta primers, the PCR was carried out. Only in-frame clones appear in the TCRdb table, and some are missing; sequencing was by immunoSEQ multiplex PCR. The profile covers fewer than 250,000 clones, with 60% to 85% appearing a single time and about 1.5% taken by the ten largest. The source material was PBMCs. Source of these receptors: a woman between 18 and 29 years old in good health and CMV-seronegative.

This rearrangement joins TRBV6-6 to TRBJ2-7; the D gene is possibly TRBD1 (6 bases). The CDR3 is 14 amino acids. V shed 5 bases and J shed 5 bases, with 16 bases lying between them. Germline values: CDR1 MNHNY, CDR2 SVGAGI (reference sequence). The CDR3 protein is CASSPRTEPHEQYF. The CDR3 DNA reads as TGTGCCAGCAGTCCGCGGACAGAACCCCACGAGCAGTACTTC.

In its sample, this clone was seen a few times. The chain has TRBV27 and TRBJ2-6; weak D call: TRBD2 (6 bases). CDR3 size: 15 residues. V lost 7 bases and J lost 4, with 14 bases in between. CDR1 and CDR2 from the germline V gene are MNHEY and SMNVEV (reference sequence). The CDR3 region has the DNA TGTGCCAGCACCAAAGGAGGGTTAGGGGCCAACGTCCTGACTTTC. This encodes CASTKGGLGANVLTF.

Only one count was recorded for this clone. The DNA for the CDR3 is TGTGCCAGCCAGACTAGCGGGAGCGCTACATCTGGCACAGATACGCAGTATTTT. It encodes CASQTSGSATSGTDTQYF. This chain uses TRBV2 with TRBJ2-3; TRBD2 agrees at 12 bases. Germline V gene data show CDR1 as SNHLY and CDR2 as FYNNEI. Germline trimming cut 8 bases from V and 1 base from J; bases unmatched to any gene: 13. There are 18 residues in the CDR3.

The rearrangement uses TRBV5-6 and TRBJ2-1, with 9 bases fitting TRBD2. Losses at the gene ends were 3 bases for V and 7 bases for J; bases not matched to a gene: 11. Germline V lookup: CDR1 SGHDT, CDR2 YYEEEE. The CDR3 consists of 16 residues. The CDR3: CASSSQGGGDLNEQFF. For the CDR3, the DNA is TGTGCCAGCAGCTCCCAAGGCGGGGGGGATTTGAATGAGCAGTTCTTC.

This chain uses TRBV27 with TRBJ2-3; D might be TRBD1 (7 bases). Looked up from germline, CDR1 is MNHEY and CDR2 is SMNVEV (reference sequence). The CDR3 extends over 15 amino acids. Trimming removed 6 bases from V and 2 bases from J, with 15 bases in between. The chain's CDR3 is CASRGGQPLTDTQYF. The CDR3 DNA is TGTGCCAGCAGGGGGGGACAGCCACTCACAGATACGCAGTATTTT.